This entry concerns a single T cell receptor beta chain. No antigen is known for it. Sequencing was performed with immunoSEQ multiplex PCR; in TCRdb, only in-frame clones are kept and a portion is missing. The sample has 2 million to 2.5 million clones; 85% to 95% are singletons. Terminally differentiated effector memory CD45RA+ cells were left out of the naive CD8 fraction, which was CD45RO-negative and positively selected for CCR7. The length of the CDR3 is 14 residues. J lost 2 bases, V lost 7 bases, and 8 bases had no gene match. Germline V gene data show CDR1 as LNHDA and CDR2 as SQIVND (reference sequence). These data are taken from a study of shared clonotypes between healthy human individuals. Overall study: Donors, aged 18 to 49, were a couple of women and three men.

Study-wide results and caveats: Naive subsets tended to show greater estimated richness than memory subsets.

The clonotype was recovered from a man aged 18 to 29 in good health. The chain links TRBV19 to TRBJ2-7, with 7 bases matching TRBD2. The sample taken for sequencing was naive CD8+ T cells sorted from blood. The CDR3 protein is CASNSRERAYEQYF. The CDR3 bases are TGTGCCAGTAATTCGCGGGAGAGGGCCTACGAGCAGTACTTC.